A selection of T cell receptor delta chains follows, all from one sample in a study of gamma-delta chains in newborns, infants, children. TCRdb fed the reads into CATT to redo clone calling. In the table there are thousands of delta-chain clones, 40% to 65% of which are singletons. The sequenced sample consisted of blood. All receptors derive from a child who received the measles vaccine. Both conserved end residues are part of each CDR3. Each record gives: D gene, J gene, V gene, clone size, CDR3 DNA, CDR3 protein. A D gene is named only where the DNA matches it firmly. Where a row states a size, it is once, few, many or the class of an expanded clone; other rows omit it.

TRDD3,TRDJ3,TRDV2,few,TGTGCCTGTGACACCGGGGGATACACTAGCTCCTGGGACACCCGACAGATGTTTTTC,CACDTGGYTSSWDTRQMFF
TRDD3,TRDJ1,TRDV1,medium-sized,TGTGCTCTTGGGGGATACACGAGATTTGGGGGATACGATAAACTCATCTTT,CALGGYTRFGGYDKLIF
TRDD3,TRDJ1,TRDV1,few,TGTGCTCTTGGGGAACCCCCATTCCCTCTTTACTGGGGGTCCCGCCCTACCGATAAACTCATCTTT,CALGEPPFPLYWGSRPTDKLIF
NA,TRDJ1,TRDV1,medium-sized,TGTGCTCTTGGGGAACTCCTGGGCTGGGGATACACCGATAAACTCATCTTT,CALGELLGWGYTDKLIF
NA,TRDJ1,TRDV3,medium-sized,TGTGCCTTCCACTTCCTGATCGCCGATAAACTCATCTTT,CAFHFLIADKLIF
TRDD3,TRDJ3,TRDV2,medium-sized,TGTGCCTGTGACACGGTACTGGGGGATACTCGGGACACCCGACAGATGTTTTTC,CACDTVLGDTRDTRQMFF
NA,TRDJ1,TRDV2,large,TGTGCCTGTGACACCGTAAGGGATAAGAGTTACAACACCGATAAACTCATCTTT,CACDTVRDKSYNTDKLIF
NA,TRDJ1,TRDV2,NA,TGTGCCTGTGACCCAATTACTGGGCCGTACACCGATAAACTCATCTTT,CACDPITGPYTDKLIF
TRDD3,TRDJ1,TRDV2,medium-sized,TGTGCCTGTGACCCACTGGGGGTCTACACCGATAAACTCATCTTT,CACDPLGVYTDKLIF
TRDD2,TRDJ1,TRDV3,NA,TGTGCCTCCTTATTCCTACCGTACTGGAAGAACACCGATAAACTCATCTTT,CASLFLPYWKNTDKLIF
TRDD3,TRDJ1,TRDV2,medium-sized,TGTGCCTGTGACTCACTGGGGGGCCCGTACACCGATAAACTCATCTTT,CACDSLGGPYTDKLIF
NA,TRDJ1,TRDV1,NA,TGTGCTCTTGGGGACGACTTCTTATCGCCTGGGGACTACCCGTACACCGATAAACTCATCTTT,CALGDDFLSPGDYPYTDKLIF
TRDD3,TRDJ1,TRDV1,few,TGTGCTCTTGGGGAGCCGTGGGTTACTGGGGGACACGATAAACTCATCTTT,CALGEPWVTGGHDKLIF
NA,TRDJ1,TRDV1,NA,TGTGCTCTTGGGGAACTAGTTCTTCTTCCTTATACTGGGAGATTACCAGGAGACACCGATAAACTCATCTTT,CALGELVLLPYTGRLPGDTDKLIF
TRDD3,TRDJ2,TRDV2,few,TGTGCCTGTGACACGGGAGGACTGGGGGATAAAAAATTGACAGCACAACTCTTCTTT,CACDTGGLGDKKLTAQLFF
NA,TRDJ1,TRDV2,NA,TGTGCCTGTGACCCCATTGGAGGCCTCTCGAGAGCGACCCATAAACTCATCTTT,CACDPIGGLSRATHKLIF
NA,TRDJ3,TRDV2,medium-sized,TGTGCCTGTGACACCGGGGGACCCAGCTCCTGGGACACCCGACAGATGTTTTTC,CACDTGGPSSWDTRQMFF
TRDD3,TRDJ1,TRDV2,NA,TGTGCCTGTGACGTAACCGGGGGATACGGCTTCGGGACCGATAAACTCATCTTT,CACDVTGGYGFGTDKLIF
TRDD3,TRDJ1,TRDV2,NA,TGTGCCTGTGACACCGTCTCTCCTGGGGGATATAATGCCGACAAACTTATCTTT,CACDTVSPGGYNADKLIF
TRDD3,TRDJ3,TRDV2,NA,TGTGCCTGTGACCTACTGGGGGCCGCATCGAGGGACACCCGACAGATGTTTTTC,CACDLLGAASRDTRQMFF
TRDD3,TRDJ1,TRDV2,few,TGTGCCTGTGACGTACTGGGGGATATGACCGATAAACTCATCTTT,CACDVLGDMTDKLIF
TRDD3,TRDJ3,TRDV2,few,TGTGCCTGTGACAACTTATTACTGGGGGATAATGGAGGCAGCCCCTGGGACACCCGACAGATGTTTTTC,CACDNLLLGDNGGSPWDTRQMFF
NA,TRDJ1,TRDV2,NA,TGTGCCTGTGACACAATCGCACAGCGGTTACTTTCGTACACCGATAAACTCATCTTT,CACDTIAQRLLSYTDKLIF
TRDD3,TRDJ2,TRDV2,NA,TGTGCCTGTGACGTACTGGGGGATACGACAACACAACTCTTCTTT,CACDVLGDTTTQLFF
NA,TRDJ1,TRDV2,NA,TGTGCCTGTGACACCTTGGATCTACGTGAGGGGATGTTACCCGATAAACTTATCTTT,CACDTLDLREGMLPDKLIF
TRDD3,TRDJ1,TRDV2,few,TGTGCCTGTGACGTACTGGGGACGTACACCGATAAACTCATCTTT,CACDVLGTYTDKLIF
TRDD3,TRDJ2,TRDV2,medium-sized,TGTGCCTGTGACACTGTCGGGGATACGCGGGGTTTGACAGCACAACTCTTCTTT,CACDTVGDTRGLTAQLFF
TRDD3,TRDJ1,TRDV2,medium-sized,TGTGCCTGTGACACCGTGGGGGATGTCTTGTACACCGATAAACTCATCTTT,CACDTVGDVLYTDKLIF
NA,TRDJ1,TRDV2,NA,TGTGCCTGTGACACGATTACCGCTAACACCGATAAACTCATCTTT,CACDTITANTDKLIF
TRDD3,TRDJ3,TRDV2,large,TGTGCCTGTGATCGCGTACTGGGGGACCGCTCCTGGGACACCCGACAGATGTTTTTC,CACDRVLGDRSWDTRQMFF
TRDD3,TRDJ1,TRDV2,few,TGTGCCTGTGACCCCGTACTGGGGCCCGATAAACTCATCTTT,CACDPVLGPDKLIF
TRDD3,TRDJ1,TRDV1,few,TGTGCTCTTGGGGGTCGCAACATTTTTCCGACCCCTCCTACTGGGGGATACGCGAAATTCGATAAACTCATCTTT,CALGGRNIFPTPPTGGYAKFDKLIF
TRDD3,TRDJ1,TRDV2,few,TGTGCCTGTGACTCTATTACTGGGGGTCAAGCCGATAAACTCATCTTT,CACDSITGGQADKLIF
TRDD3,TRDJ3,TRDV2,NA,TGTGCCTGTGATTTTACTGGGGGATACTCCTGGGACACCCGACAGATGTTTTTC,CACDFTGGYSWDTRQMFF
NA,TRDJ3,TRDV2,medium-sized,TGTGCCTGTGACACGGGGGGTTTCGGCTCCTGGGACACCCGACAGACGTTTTTC,CACDTGGFGSWDTRQTFF
TRDD3,TRDJ1,TRDV1,few,TGTGCTCTTGGGGAACTTCTCACTGGGGGATACGGAACCGATAAACTCATCTTT,CALGELLTGGYGTDKLIF
TRDD3,TRDJ1,TRDV3,NA,TGTGCCTTTAAGGCCTCCGCGCTTACTGGGGGATGTTCGACCGATAAACTCATCTTT,CAFKASALTGGCSTDKLIF
TRDD3,TRDJ1,TRDV1,medium-sized,TGTGCTCTTGGGGAACCCCTCCGGGCCTATTCCCGATACTGGGGGATACCCGATAAACTCATCTTT,CALGEPLRAYSRYWGIPDKLIF
TRDD3,TRDJ1,TRDV1,NA,TGTGCTCTTGGGGAAGTCCGGTCGGTGGTAACAGACTGGGGGATAATTAGGGGGCTCATCTTT,CALGEVRSVVTDWGIIRGLIF
NA,TRDJ1,TRDV3,once,TGTGCCTTCCCCAGGCCACCGATCCTAGGATACACCGATAAACTCATCTTC,CAFPRPPILGYTDKLIF
TRDD3,TRDJ1,TRAV29/DV5,medium-sized,TGTGCAGCAAGCGGCCGTTTGGGGGATAAACCCACCGATAAACTCATCTTT,CAASGRLGDKPTDKLIF
NA,TRDJ1,TRDV1,medium-sized,TGTGCTCTTGGGGAACTTAGAGGAGTCCTACTAGGGGAACCCGGACTCATCTTT,CALGELRGVLLGEPGLIF